This T cell receptor beta chain was documented in a study of blood T cell repertoires in COVID-19. This CDR3 region has 14 residues. CDR1 is SGHDT, CDR2 YYEEEE, per germline. Trimming took 1 base from V and 9 from J, leaving 17 bases between them. TCRdb's table, derived via immunoSEQ multiplex PCR, lists solely in-frame clones and lacks some. The table lists a few hundred thousand clones, roughly 80% of them singletons. The source material was PBMCs or T cells enriched from blood (not recorded which). This rearrangement joins TRBV5-6 to TRBJ2-7, with unresolved D. This clonotype was sampled from a man aged 40-50 years who had been exposed to COVID-19. The CDR3 nucleotides read TGTGCCAGCAGCTTGTCGCGGTTCGCCGAGGCGCAGTACTTC. Amino acids: CASSLSRFAEAQYF.